The present T cell receptor beta chain was sequenced within a study of T-cell memory formation after mild COVID-19. Overall study: Clusters of TCRs were largely donor specific. Regarding the study as a whole: Among clones contracting day 15 to 85, CD4/CD8 was balanced, whereas later expanders leaned CD4+.

In this sample, this clonotype turned up a few times. Its antigen remains unidentified. CDR3 length: 17 residues. CDR1 and CDR2 (germline): SEHNR, FQNEAQ (reference sequence). V was shortened by 3 bases and J by 2 bases, with 19 bases between the two germline ends. Constant-segment primers were used for 5'RACE, and the resulting TCR alpha and TCR beta cDNA libraries carried sample barcodes and UMIs. TCRdb re-analysed the 5' RACE reads in MiXCR, keeping a single row per CDR3 protein. The data contain around 530,000 distinct CDR3 sequences, 20% to 25% of them singletons. The clonotype comes from an adult woman who had mild COVID-19 (a few samples of this study predate the infection). Cell type and time point are not known. This chain links TRBV7-9 with TRBJ2-5; a weak D match, TRBD1 (6 bases). The sequenced material came from PBMCs or a T cell subset sorted from them (not recorded which). The DNA for the CDR3 is TGTGCCAGCAGCTTTTCCGAGGACAGCAGTTCTCAAGAGACCCAGTACTTC. This translates into CASSFSEDSSSQETQYF. Combining the CDR3 with reference TRBV7-9 and TRBJ2-5 gives the whole variable domain DTGVSQNPRHKITKRGQNVTFRCDPISEHNRLYWYRQTLGQGPEFLTYFQNEAQLEKSRLLSDRFSAERPKGSFSTLEIQRTEQGDSAMYLCASSFSEDSSSQETQYFGPGTRLLVL.